Shown below are 30 T cell receptor beta chains from a single sample sequenced in a study of T cells after somatic rescue of genetic block. Some clones are missing from TCRdb's copy, which holds only in-frame ones; the method was immunoSEQ multiplex PCR. The data contain tens of thousands of clones, about 87% of them singletons. The source material was peripheral blood mononuclear cells (PBMCs). Every receptor here comes from a woman younger than 35.

V is TRBV2 and J is TRBJ1-4; a weak D match, TRBD1 (5 bases). Germline loops: CDR1 SNHLY, CDR2 FYNNEI. Between the trimmed V and J ends, which lost 6 bases and 4 bases, there was a span of 15 bases. The CDR3 totals 15 residues. The CDR3 protein is CASRGGGNRNEKLFF. CDR3 in DNA: TGTGCCAGCAGGGGGGGTGGGAACCGTAATGAAAAACTGTTTTTT.

The V call is TRBV28, the J call TRBJ2-2; D may be TRBD2 (5 bases). V lost 8 bases and J 0 bases, leaving 13 bases between the germline ends. The length of the CDR3 is 15 residues. From germline, CDR1 is MDHEN and CDR2 SYDVKM. The CDR3 sequence: CASGSAGPNTGELFF. The CDR3 DNA is TGTGCCAGCGGTTCGGCGGGCCCGAACACCGGGGAGCTGTTTTTT.

V usage is TRBV14 and J usage is TRBJ2-7, with TRBD1 matching 9 bases. There are 13 residues in the CDR3. J was trimmed by 5 bases and V by 8 bases; bases with no gene match: 7. Germline V gives CDR1 SGHDN, CDR2 FVKESK. The chain's CDR3 is CASAPDRGNEQYF. As DNA, the CDR3 is TGTGCCAGCGCCCCGGACAGGGGCAACGAGCAGTACTTC. Drawing the rest from reference TRBV14 and TRBJ2-7, the complete variable domain is EAGVTQFPSHSVIEKGQTVTLRCDPISGHDNLYWYRRVMGKEIKFLLHFVKESKQDESGMPNNRFLAERTGGTYSTLKVQPAELEDSGVYFCASAPDRGNEQYFGPGTRLTVT.

The rearrangement links TRBV19 to TRBJ2-7; D remains ambiguous. CDR1 and CDR2 from the germline V gene are LNHDA and SQIVND (reference sequence). The CDR3 loop spans 15 amino acids. V dropped 3 bases and J dropped 3 bases, with 15 bases sitting between them. CDR3 sequence (DNA): TGTGCCAGTAGTATGTACGGCGAGATGAGCTACGAGCAGTACTTC. Amino acids: CASSMYGEMSYEQYF. Together with reference TRBV19 and TRBJ2-7, the CDR3 gives the full variable domain: DGGITQSPKYLFRKEGQNVTLSCEQNLNHDAMYWYRQDPGQGLRLIYYSQIVNDFQKGDIAEGYSVSREKKESFPLTVTSAQKNPTAFYLCASSMYGEMSYEQYFGPGTRLTVT.

The V and J genes are TRBV5-6 and TRBJ2-2; D remains ambiguous. With 1 base removed from V and 1 base from J, the gap between germline ends came to 5 bases. Germline loops: CDR1 SGHDT, CDR2 YYEEEE. The CDR3 is 14 residues long. DNA of the CDR3: TGTGCCAGCAGCTTGTGGCAGAACACCGGGGAGCTGTTTTTT. As protein: CASSLWQNTGELFF. Combining the CDR3 with reference TRBV5-6 and TRBJ2-2 gives the whole variable domain DAGVTQSPTHLIKTRGQQVTLRCSPKSGHDTVSWYQQALGQGPQFIFQYYEEEERQRGNFPDRFSGHQFPNYSSELNVNALLLGDSALYLCASSLWQNTGELFFGEGSRLTVL.

The rearrangement joins TRBV5-1 to TRBJ1-1, with D uncertain. V dropped 0 bases and J dropped 1 base, with 4 bases sitting between them. CDR3 length: 13 residues. Per the germline V gene, CDR1 is SGHRS and CDR2 is YFSETQ. In nucleotides, the CDR3 is TGCGCCAGCAGCTTGGCGGCGAACACTGAAGCTTTCTTT. It codes for CASSLAANTEAFF.

The genes are TRBV7-9 and TRBJ1-4; possible D gene TRBD1, 5 bases. The CDR3 has 14 amino acids. Germline CDR1 SEHNR, CDR2 FQNEAQ (reference sequence). Trimming removed 7 bases at V and 0 bases at J, with 9 bases between. The CDR3 DNA is TGTGCCAGCACCCTAGGGGCAACTAATGAAAAACTGTTTTTT. The encoded protein is CASTLGATNEKLFF.

The chain employs TRBV7-9 and TRBJ1-1, with a possible D match to TRBD1 (6 bases). CDR1 SEHNR and CDR2 FQNEAQ come from the germline V gene (reference sequence). The CDR3 totals 15 residues. V was cut by 5 bases and J by 1 base, with 14 bases left in between. The CDR3 region has the DNA TGTGCCAGCAGCGCCAGACAGGTCACGAACACTGAAGCTTTCTTT. Encoded protein: CASSARQVTNTEAFF.

The chain is built from TRBV10-3 and TRBJ1-2; possibly TRBD1 for D (5 bases). Deletions cut 0 bases from V and 8 bases from J, with 19 bases between. This CDR3 spans 16 amino acids. Germline V gene data show CDR1 as ENHRY and CDR2 as SYGVKD. The CDR3 nucleotides are TGTGCCATCAGTGAGTCTGGGACCCAGCCTATATTGGGCTACACCTTC. This codes for CAISESGTQPILGYTF.

This rearrangement joins TRBV5-4 to TRBJ2-7; TRBD1 agrees at 8 bases. The CDR3 extends over 15 amino acids. CDR1 SGHNT and CDR2 YYREEE come from the germline V gene (reference sequence). Trimming removed 4 bases from V and 7 bases from J; junction bases left unmatched: 13. In DNA form, the CDR3 reads TGTGCCAGCAGCCCGGCGATCGGGACAGGAGGTGAGCAGTACTTC. It translates to CASSPAIGTGGEQYF.

V gene TRBV21-1 combines with J gene TRBJ2-6. TRBV21-1 is a recognized pseudogene. CDR3 length equals 18 residues. The CDR3 bases are TGTGCCAGCAGCAAGGGGACGGAGAGCCTCTCTGGGGCCAACGTCCTGACTTTC. Translating gives CASSKGTESLSGANVLTF.

This rearrangement joins TRBV29-1 to TRBJ1-1; D gene uncertain. This CDR3 is 12 amino acids long. Germline V gives CDR1 SQVTM, CDR2 ANQGSEA. With 5 bases removed from V and 1 base from J, the gap between germline ends came to 8 bases. The CDR3 spells CSVLARNTEAFF. In DNA form, the CDR3 reads TGCAGCGTTTTGGCCAGGAACACTGAAGCTTTCTTT. The complete variable domain, with remaining parts taken from reference TRBV29-1 and TRBJ1-1, reads SAVISQKPSRDICQRGTSLTIQCQVDSQVTMMFWYRQQPGQSLTLIATANQGSEATYESGFVIDKFPISRPNLTFSTLTVSNMSPEDSSIYLCSVLARNTEAFFGQGTRLTVV.

This sequence joins TRBV4-2 and TRBJ2-7; D possibly uses TRBD1 or TRBD2 (6 bases each). The CDR3 runs to 14 residues. CDR1 and CDR2 from the germline V gene are LGHNA and YNFKEQ. Trimming took off 1 base at V and 2 bases at J, with 9 bases between the two ends. In DNA, the CDR3 is TGTGCCAGCAGCCAAGTGGAGGGGGCCTACGAGCAGTACTTC. Translation: CASSQVEGAYEQYF.

V and J are TRBV19 and TRBJ1-5, with TRBD1 identical over 7 bases. This CDR3 region has 14 residues. Trimming took 6 bases from V and 1 from J; bases not matched to a gene: 3. Germline V gives CDR1 LNHDA, CDR2 SQIVND (reference sequence). CDR3 nucleotides: TGTGCCAGTAGATCAGGGGGAAGCAATCAGCCCCAGCATTTT. Encoded protein: CASRSGGSNQPQHF.

The chain recombines TRBV11-1 with TRBJ2-1; no clear D. V lost 3 bases and J lost 1, with 7 bases in between. Germline CDR1 SGHAT, CDR2 FQDESV (reference sequence). The CDR3 contains 14 residues. CDR3 DNA sequence: TGTGCCAGCAGCTTGGACGGTTCCTACAATGAGCAGTTCTTC. Encoded protein: CASSLDGSYNEQFF.

The chain couples TRBV6-1 to TRBJ2-3, with a possible D match to TRBD1 (6 bases). V lost 2 bases, J lost 2 bases, and 11 bases lay in between. Germline-derived CDR1 and CDR2 are MNHNS and SASEGT. The CDR3 spans 15 residues. CDR3 in amino acids: CASSEQAGATDTQYF. The CDR3 DNA is TGTGCCAGCAGTGAACAGGCAGGGGCCACAGATACGCAGTATTTT.

The chain carries TRBV6-1 and TRBJ2-7, with 11 bases that match TRBD2. Germline values: CDR1 MNHNS, CDR2 SASEGT. The CDR3 is 16 amino acids. After removal of 4 bases from V and 3 bases from J, the junction contained 8 bases not matched to a gene. The chain's CDR3 is CASSGPTSGTGYEQYF. The CDR3 bases are TGTGCCAGCAGTGGGCCGACTAGCGGGACGGGCTACGAGCAGTACTTC.

The chain has TRBV27 and TRBJ1-5; D not certain. Germline V gives CDR1 MNHEY, CDR2 SMNVEV (reference sequence). This CDR3 region has 12 residues. Trimming took 3 bases from V and 7 from J, leaving 7 bases between them. CDR3 bases: TGTGCCAGCAGTTTTGCTGGGCAGCCCCAGCATTTT. Its translation: CASSFAGQPQHF.

The chain joins TRBV28 to TRBJ2-7; D is uncertain. V was pared by 5 bases and J by 0 bases, with 8 bases between. The CDR3 length is 13 residues. Germline lookup yields CDR1 MDHEN and CDR2 SYDVKM. The CDR3 sequence is CASSTYYSYEQYF. The CDR3 nucleotides are TGTGCCAGCAGTACCTATTACTCCTACGAGCAGTACTTC.

The rearrangement links TRBV9 to TRBJ2-5; no firm D call. Germline V gives CDR1 SGDLS, CDR2 YYNGEE. The CDR3 length is 16 residues. Trimming left V 2 bases short and J 5 bases short, with 19 bases between. The DNA for the CDR3 is TGTGCCAGCAGCGTCGGCCCTCCCGACCGCGGTGAGACCCAGTACTTC. Its translation is CASSVGPPDRGETQYF.

This sequence joins TRBV9 and TRBJ2-1; D possibly uses TRBD1 or TRBD2 (5 bases each). V lost 4 bases and J lost 4, with 27 bases in between. The germline CDR1 and CDR2 sequences are SGDLS and YYNGEE. The CDR3 consists of 19 residues. DNA for the CDR3: TGTGCCAGCAGCACCCCAAGGCATGACCGGGGACGATGGTACAATGAGCAGTTCTTC. It encodes CASSTPRHDRGRWYNEQFF.

For the CDR3, the DNA is TGTGCCTGGAAAAACGGACTAGCGGAATCCTACGAGCAGTACTTC. The encoded protein is CAWKNGLAESYEQYF. This chain joins TRBV30 and TRBJ2-5; 10 bases line up with TRBD2. Judging by the DNA end, TRBJ2-7 fits better; the J call may be wrong. Per germline, CDR1 GTSNPN and CDR2 SVGIG (reference sequence). This CDR3 is built from 15 residues.

The chain joins TRBV6-5 to TRBJ2-7; 12 nucleotides line up with TRBD2. Germline CDR1 reads MNHEY; CDR2 reads SVGAGI. The length of the CDR3 is 13 residues. Trimming cost V 2 bases and J 7 bases; bases outside gene matches: 0. This CDR3 is CASSYGLAGEQYF. Written as DNA, the CDR3 is TGTGCCAGCAGTTACGGACTAGCGGGGGAGCAGTACTTC.

V is TRBV2 and J is TRBJ2-7; TRBD2 might be the D (5 bases). Germline V CDR1 and CDR2: SNHLY, FYNNEI. The length of the CDR3 is 15 residues. V was shortened by 3 bases and J by 3 bases, with 15 bases between the two germline ends. Here the CDR3 DNA reads TGTGCCAGCAGTGACGGGATTGGCGGTCTCTACGAGCAGTACTTC. Protein product: CASSDGIGGLYEQYF.

The chain has TRBV6-6 and TRBJ1-6, with TRBD1 matching over 7 bases. The CDR3 consists of 15 residues. V lost 5 bases, J lost 1 base, and 2 bases stayed unmatched. Germline loops: CDR1 MNHNY, CDR2 SVGAGI (reference sequence). For the CDR3, the DNA is TGTGCCAGCAGTAAACAGGGGTCCTATAATTCACCCCTCCACTTT. Translated, it gives CASSKQGSYNSPLHF.

The chain carries TRBV11-2 and TRBJ2-7; TRBD2 matches 8 bases. The V gene's germline CDR1 is SGHAT and CDR2 FQNNGV. This CDR3 is built from 17 residues. The J segment lost 4 bases and the V segment lost 1 base, leaving 12 bases of the junction unmatched. CDR3 sequence: CASSLGWREVPLYEQYF. The CDR3 DNA reads TGTGCCAGCAGCTTAGGTTGGCGGGAGGTTCCCTTATACGAGCAGTACTTC.

The V and J genes are TRBV2 and TRBJ1-4; 8 bases agree with TRBD1. The trim removed 6 bases at V and 6 bases at J, leaving 9 bases unmatched. This CDR3 is 15 amino acids long. Germline values: CDR1 SNHLY, CDR2 FYNNEI. CDR3 coding DNA: TGTGCCAGCAGGGGTTACAGGGGGGGAGATGAAAAACTGTTTTTT. Its translation is CASRGYRGGDEKLFF.

The rearrangement uses TRBV5-8 and TRBJ2-2, with D tentatively TRBD1 (6 bases). This CDR3 region has 17 residues. Trimming pared 5 bases from V and 4 bases from J, leaving 21 bases between. Per germline, CDR1 SGHTS and CDR2 YDEGEE. CDR3 DNA sequence: TGTGCCAGCAGTAATGGTAGGGTGCAGGGGTTCACCGGGGAGCTGTTTTTT. Its protein product is CASSNGRVQGFTGELFF.

The chain uses TRBV13 and TRBJ1-6; D is unclear. Germline CDR1 is PRHDT and CDR2 is FYEKMQ (reference sequence). The CDR3 has 13 residues. The V gene lost 5 bases and the J gene lost 7 bases, with 9 bases spanning the gap. The CDR3 reads CASSLFGNSPLHF. CDR3 coding DNA: TGTGCCAGCAGCCTATTTGGGAATTCACCCCTCCACTTT.

V usage is TRBV27 and J usage is TRBJ2-7; TRBD1 matches 11 bases. CDR3 length: 14 amino acids. V gave up 8 bases and J gave up 2 bases; unmatched junction bases: 5. CDR1 MNHEY and CDR2 SMNVEV come from the germline V gene (reference sequence). The CDR3 reads CASGQGATPYEQYF. CDR3 bases: TGTGCCAGCGGACAGGGGGCCACCCCCTACGAGCAGTACTTC.